One sample yielded the 21 T cell receptor beta chains listed below, sequenced in a study of early T cells in non-severe SARS-CoV-2 infection. TCRdb processed the 5' RACE reads anew with MiXCR; each CDR3 protein has one entry. Of roughly 50,000 distinct CDR3 sequences listed, about 8.2% are singletons. The sample was whole blood. The receptors here all came from an adult who was a healthcare worker with PCR-confirmed SARS-CoV-2 infection or an uninfected control (not recorded which).

Many counts were recorded for this clonotype. The rearrangement links TRBV5-8 to TRBJ1-1; D is ambiguous. The CDR3 loop spans 13 amino acids. The V end was cut by 4 bases, the J end by 3 bases, with 10 bases between. In germline, CDR1 is SGHTS, CDR2 YDEGEE. The CDR3 here is CASSRMFDTEAFF. The CDR3, as DNA: TGTGCCAGCAGCCGAATGTTCGACACTGAAGCTTTCTTT.

This clonotype was detected ten times or more. This rearrangement joins TRBV5-1 to TRBJ2-6; weak D call: TRBD1 (6 bases). Germline V CDR1 and CDR2: SGHRS, YFSETQ. The CDR3 runs 19 residues. Trimming removed 0 bases from V and 2 bases from J, with 18 bases in between. For the CDR3, the DNA is TGCGCCAGCAGCTTGGCCGTTTTTCGCCGACAGGCTGGGGCCAACGTCCTGACTTTC. Its translation is CASSLAVFRRQAGANVLTF.

This chain joins TRBV4-3 and TRBJ2-5; D not resolved. This CDR3 comprises 14 residues. With 0 bases removed from V and 5 bases from J, the gap between germline ends came to 10 bases. Germline CDR1 is LGHNA and CDR2 is YSLEER. CDR3 residues: CASSQDILPETQYF. In nucleotides, the CDR3 is TGCGCCAGCAGCCAAGATATCCTGCCGGAGACCCAGTACTTC.

The chain joins TRBV19 to TRBJ2-3, with D uncertain. This CDR3 contains 12 residues. V lost 4 bases and J lost 5, with 7 bases in between. The germline V gene encodes CDR1 LNHDA and CDR2 SQIVND (reference sequence). CDR3 protein: CASSTRQDTQYF. The DNA for the CDR3 is TGTGCCAGTAGTACACGGCAAGATACGCAGTATTTT. The full variable domain, in which reference TRBV19 and TRBJ2-3 provide the parts outside the CDR3, is DGGITQSPKYLFRKEGQNVTLSCEQNLNHDAMYWYRQDPGQGLRLIYYSQIVNDFQKGDIAEGYSVSREKKESFPLTVTSAQKNPTAFYLCASSTRQDTQYFGPGTRLTVL.

In its sample, this clonotype was seen many times. The chain employs TRBV29-1 and TRBJ1-3; no firm D call. Trimming removed 6 bases from V and 0 bases from J, with 9 bases in between. Germline V CDR1 and CDR2: SQVTM, ANQGSEA. The CDR3 loop spans 13 amino acids. CDR3 in amino acids: CSVAVSSGNTIYF. The CDR3 DNA sequence: TGCAGCGTAGCAGTCTCCTCTGGAAACACCATATATTTT.

The chain recombines TRBV29-1 with TRBJ2-7; either TRBD1 or TRBD2 may supply D (5 bases each). The germline gives CDR1 SQVTM, CDR2 ANQGSEA. The CDR3 has 13 amino acids. The ends were cut back, 4 bases at V and 5 bases at J, with 15 bases in the middle. This CDR3 is CSVVVGWGNEQYF. CDR3 bases: TGCAGCGTTGTTGTGGGTTGGGGGAACGAGCAGTACTTC.

This rearrangement joins TRBV7-2 to TRBJ2-3; 7 nucleotides line up with TRBD1. Germline loops: CDR1 SGHTA, CDR2 FQGNSA. After removal of 3 bases from V and 6 bases from J, the junction contained 3 bases not matched to a gene. This CDR3 contains 13 residues. CDR3 bases: TGTGCCAGCAGCTTGAGGGGGCGGGATACGCAGTATTTT. Its protein is CASSLRGRDTQYF.

In this sample, this clonotype turned up many times. The chain joins TRBV20-1 to TRBJ1-6; 8 bases align to TRBD1. The CDR3 totals 15 residues. Per the germline V gene, CDR1 is DFQATT and CDR2 is SNEGSKA (reference sequence). V lost 3 bases, J lost 4 bases, and 5 bases stayed unmatched. DNA of the CDR3: TGCAGTGCTAGTCCCGGACAGGGTTATAATTCACCCCTCCACTTT. It specifies CSASPGQGYNSPLHF.

Remarks on this clonotype: The DNA is omitted, as the CDR3 cannot be located on it reliably, and the CDR3 follows TCRdb's listing. V is TRBV6-4 and J is TRBJ2-1; TRBD1, the table's D call, lacks a check against the DNA. The CDR3 comprises 14 residues, both ends counted. From germline, CDR1 is MRHNA and CDR2 SNTAGT. CDR3 sequence reads: CASRSAWGQGNTFF.

V is TRBV11-3 and J is TRBJ2-7, with 8 bases fitting TRBD1. CDR3 length: 16 residues. V was clipped by 5 bases and J by 0 bases; unmatched bases: 9. Germline CDR1 reads SGHNT; CDR2 reads YENEEA. CDR3 sequence reads: CASSPAGQGSSYEQYF. In DNA, the CDR3 is TGTGCCAGCAGCCCCGCCGGACAGGGAAGCTCCTACGAGCAGTACTTC. The full variable domain, rest sourced from reference TRBV11-3 and TRBJ2-7, is EAGVVQSPRYKIIEKKQPVAFWCNPISGHNTLYWYLQNLGQGPELLIRYENEEAVDDSQLPKDRFSAERLKGVDSTLKIQPAELGDSAVYLCASSPAGQGSSYEQYFGPGTRLTVT.

The V and J genes are TRBV4-3 and TRBJ2-7; D gene uncertain. From germline, CDR1 is LGHNA and CDR2 YSLEER. V lost 1 base and J lost 0, with 10 bases in between. This CDR3 contains 15 residues. The CDR3 is CASSQGPALSYEQYF. The CDR3 DNA is TGCGCCAGCAGCCAAGGACCCGCCCTCTCCTACGAGCAGTACTTC.

This clonotype was counted between two and nine times. The rearrangement links TRBV29-1 to TRBJ1-1, with D unclear. Germline V gene lookup returns CDR1 SQVTM and CDR2 ANQGSEA. V was cut by 5 bases and J by 5 bases, with 6 bases left in between. The CDR3 is 10 amino acids. For the CDR3, the DNA is TGCAGCGTTACCAGGACTGAAGCTTTCTTT. It specifies CSVTRTEAFF.

This clonotype was found many times. The chain has TRBV29-1 and TRBJ2-2, with 8 bases that match TRBD1. The V gene end was trimmed by 7 bases and the J gene end by 3 bases; junction bases not matched to a gene: 7. This CDR3 has 14 residues. Germline loops: CDR1 SQVTM, CDR2 ANQGSEA. The CDR3: CSASQGADTGELFF. CDR3 sequence (DNA): TGCAGCGCCTCCCAGGGGGCGGACACCGGGGAGCTGTTTTTT.

This clonotype was counted many times. The rearrangement links TRBV18 to TRBJ2-6; D is unclear. Per germline, CDR1 KGHSH and CDR2 LQKENI. V was cut by 6 bases and J by 6 bases, with 21 bases left in between. The CDR3 is 17 amino acids. The CDR3 DNA follows: TGTGCCAGCTCCCTATTAGGCGCGTTGGGAACGGCCAACGTCCTGACTTTC. This codes for CASSLLGALGTANVLTF. Looking up the rest from reference TRBV18 and TRBJ2-6 gives the full variable domain: NAGVMQNPRHLVRRRGQEARLRCSPMKGHSHVYWYRQLPEEGLKFMVYLQKENIIDESGMPKERFSAEFPKEGPSILRIQQVVRGDSAAYFCASSLLGALGTANVLTFGAGSRLTVL.

This clonotype was counted only a few times. V and J are TRBV6-2 or TRBV6-3 and TRBJ2-1; D is unclear. Germline V gives CDR1 MNHEY, CDR2 SVGEGT. V lost 3 bases, J lost 14 bases, and 11 bases lay in between. The length of the CDR3 is 11 residues. CDR3 sequence reads: CASSYEVMKFF. The CDR3 DNA reads as TGTGCCAGCAGTTATGAGGTTATGAAGTTCTTC.

This clonotype was detected ten times or more. The rearrangement joins TRBV6-5 to TRBJ2-7; tentatively, D is TRBD2 (7 bases). The CDR3 is 15 amino acids. Germline V lookup: CDR1 MNHEY, CDR2 SVGAGI. The V end was cut by 3 bases, the J end by 4 bases, with 16 bases between. The CDR3 sequence is CASSYTRGGGYEQYF. The CDR3 coding sequence is TGTGCCAGCAGTTATACCAGGGGAGGGGGGTACGAGCAGTACTTC.

V gene TRBV24-1 combines with J gene TRBJ2-3; D remains ambiguous. Germline V gene data show CDR1 as KGHDR and CDR2 as SFDVKD. The CDR3 loop spans 17 amino acids. Trimming pared 3 bases from V and 6 bases from J, leaving 21 bases between. Written as DNA, the CDR3 is TGTGCCACCAGTGATCCCGCGCTCAGGATTCGACCGGATACGCAGTATTTT. It yields the protein CATSDPALRIRPDTQYF.

This clonotype was counted many times. This sequence joins TRBV6-5 and TRBJ1-6, with 7 bases matching TRBD1. The CDR3 is made up of 18 amino acids. Germline CDR1 reads MNHEY; CDR2 reads SVGAGI. The trim removed 0 bases at V and 0 bases at J, leaving 5 bases unmatched. The CDR3 reads CASSYSGTASSYNSPLHF. The CDR3 coding sequence is TGTGCCAGCAGTTACTCAGGGACAGCGAGCTCCTATAATTCACCCCTCCACTTT.

This clonotype was counted at least ten times. This chain joins TRBV7-8 and TRBJ1-2; TRBD1 agrees at 7 bases. The CDR3 loop spans 14 amino acids. With V trimmed by 5 bases and J by 4 bases, 7 bases remained unmatched. Germline V gives CDR1 SGHVS, CDR2 FQNEAQ. The CDR3 loop reads CASSPTGFGYGYTF. The DNA for the CDR3 is TGTGCCAGCAGCCCGACAGGGTTTGGCTATGGCTACACCTTC.

The V call is TRBV5-1, the J call TRBJ2-1, with D perhaps being TRBD1 or TRBD2 (5 bases each). This CDR3 spans 11 amino acids. Germline CDR1 reads SGHRS; CDR2 reads YFSETQ. Trimming left V 7 bases short and J 5 bases short, with 7 bases between. The CDR3 region is CASGDHNEQFF. The CDR3 DNA is TGCGCCAGCGGGGACCACAATGAGCAGTTCTTC.

This chain uses TRBV29-1 with TRBJ2-7; 8 bases align to TRBD2. The length of the CDR3 is 16 residues. Germline V gene sequence: CDR1 SQVTM, CDR2 ANQGSEA. J gave up 6 bases and V 4 bases, and 17 bases lay outside the gene matches. In DNA, the CDR3 is TGCAGCGTTGTGGGGAGCCGCGGGACTAGGCCTTTCGAGCAGTACTTC. Its protein is CSVVGSRGTRPFEQYF.